This T cell receptor (beta chain) emerged from a study of blood T cell repertoires in COVID-19. Turning to the study itself: Donors in the United States, Italy and Spain gave samples during acute or convalescent COVID-19. PBMCs, B-cell-depleted T cells, or T cells were the source of the cDNA or gDNA that made up the material.

This clone has only a few counts. In the source study's methods: Amplified reference gene primers provided the basis for estimating nucleated cell counts. The repertoire was sequenced with immunoSEQ multiplex PCR; TCRdb's copy has only in-frame clones and lacks some. The V and J calls and clone size were taken over from that table, and D and trimming were inferred from the DNA. The sample includes over 150,000 clones, roughly 88% seen only once; the top ten take 9.1%. Germline values: CDR1 MNHEY, CDR2 SVGEGT. CDR3 length: 13 amino acids. V lost 2 bases to trimming and J lost 2 bases, with 6 bases between them.

Sequenced input: peripheral blood. The clonotype originates from an elderly woman with active or convalescent COVID-19. The chain recombines TRBV6-2 or TRBV6-3 with TRBJ1-1; D unclear. The CDR3 spells CASSYRLNTEAFF. CDR3 DNA sequence: TGTGCCAGCAGTTACCGTTTAAACACTGAAGCTTTCTTT.